Given below is one T cell receptor (beta chain) in context. The target antigen is unknown. The sample originates from a study of PD-1 blockade in classical Hodgkin lymphoma. The overall study: Every 2 weeks, patients got 3 mg/kg intravenous nivolumab. General study findings and limits: Researchers reported that CD4+ TCR diversity, though not CD8+, rose significantly by C4D1. According to reports, newly diagnosed patients had lower baseline TCR diversity than healthy donors, and relapsed/refractory patients had lower baseline TCR diversity still.

Some clones are missing from TCRdb's copy, which holds only in-frame ones; the method was immunoSEQ multiplex PCR. The sample has 60,000 or so clones, roughly nine tenths seen once. Every one of the patients relapsed after autologous stem cell transplantation (brentuximab vedotin exposure was variable). The receptor was isolated from a human donor with classical Hodgkin lymphoma. The material was peripheral blood mononuclear cells (PBMCs), obtained at baseline.

CDR3 in amino acids: CASKSWERMGQPQHF. CDR3 coding DNA: TGTGCCAGTAAGAGCTGGGAGCGCATGGGTCAGCCCCAGCATTTT. The chain is built from TRBV6-1 and TRBJ1-5; D ambiguous. The CDR3 sequence is 15 residues long. CDR1 is MNHNS and CDR2 is SASEGT in the germline V gene. V lost 9 bases to trimming and J lost 6 bases, with 21 bases between them.